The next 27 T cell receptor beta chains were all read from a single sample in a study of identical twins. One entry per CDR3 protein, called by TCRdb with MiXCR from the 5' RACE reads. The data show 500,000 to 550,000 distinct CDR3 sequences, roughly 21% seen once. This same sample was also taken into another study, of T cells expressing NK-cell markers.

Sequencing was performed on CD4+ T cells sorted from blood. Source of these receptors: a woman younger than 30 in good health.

Written as DNA, the CDR3 is TGTGCCAGCACGATGGCCGGGACACCTACCTACGAGCAGTACTTC. The encoded protein is CASTMAGTPTYEQYF. The chain couples TRBV6-1 to TRBJ2-7; tentatively, D is TRBD1 (6 bases). The length of the CDR3 is 15 residues. The V gene's germline CDR1 is MNHNS and CDR2 SASEGT. V lost 7 bases to trimming and J lost 2 bases, with 18 bases between them.

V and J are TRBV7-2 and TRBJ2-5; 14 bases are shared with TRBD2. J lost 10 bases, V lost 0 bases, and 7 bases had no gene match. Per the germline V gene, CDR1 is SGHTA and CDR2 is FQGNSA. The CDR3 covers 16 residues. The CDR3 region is CASSLAGTSGSSSQYF. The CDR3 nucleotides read TGTGCCAGCAGCTTAGCGGGGACTAGCGGGAGCAGTAGCCAGTACTTC. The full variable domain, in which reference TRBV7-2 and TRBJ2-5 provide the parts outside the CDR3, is GAGVSQSPSNKVTEKGKDVELRCDPISGHTALYWYRQSLGQGLEFLIYFQGNSAPDKSGLPSDRFSAERTGGSVSTLTIQRTQQEDSAVYLCASSLAGTSGSSSQYFGPGTRLLVL.

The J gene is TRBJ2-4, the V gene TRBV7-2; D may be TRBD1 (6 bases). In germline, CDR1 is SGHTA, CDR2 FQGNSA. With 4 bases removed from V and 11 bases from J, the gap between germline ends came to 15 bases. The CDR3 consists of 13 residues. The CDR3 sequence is CASSSPGHSVQYF. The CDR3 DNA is TGTGCCAGCAGCTCACCGGGACACTCCGTTCAGTACTTC.

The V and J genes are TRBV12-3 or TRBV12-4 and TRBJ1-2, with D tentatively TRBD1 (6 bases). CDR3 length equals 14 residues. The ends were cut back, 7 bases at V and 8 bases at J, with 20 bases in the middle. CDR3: CASTREGGRIGYTF. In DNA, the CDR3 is TGTGCCAGCACTCGAGAGGGGGGGCGAATCGGCTACACCTTC.

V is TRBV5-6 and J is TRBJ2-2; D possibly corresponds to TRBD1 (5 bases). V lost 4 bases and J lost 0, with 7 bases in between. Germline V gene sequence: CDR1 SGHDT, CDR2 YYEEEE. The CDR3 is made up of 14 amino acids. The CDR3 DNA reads TGTGCCAGCAGCAGGGGCGCGAACACCGGGGAGCTGTTTTTT. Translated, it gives CASSRGANTGELFF.

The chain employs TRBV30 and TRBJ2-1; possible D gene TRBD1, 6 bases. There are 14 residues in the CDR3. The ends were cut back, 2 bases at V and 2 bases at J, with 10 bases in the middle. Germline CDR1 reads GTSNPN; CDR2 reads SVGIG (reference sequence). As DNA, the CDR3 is TGTGCCTGGAGTTCTGGGGGCGCCTACAATGAGCAGTTCTTC. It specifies CAWSSGGAYNEQFF.

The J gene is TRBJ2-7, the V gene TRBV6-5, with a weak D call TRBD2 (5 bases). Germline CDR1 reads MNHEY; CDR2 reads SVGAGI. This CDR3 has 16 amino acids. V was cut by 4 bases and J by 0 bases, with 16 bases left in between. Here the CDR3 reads CASSFSSGPRSYEQYF. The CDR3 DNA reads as TGTGCCAGCAGTTTCTCAAGCGGACCTCGCTCCTACGAGCAGTACTTC.

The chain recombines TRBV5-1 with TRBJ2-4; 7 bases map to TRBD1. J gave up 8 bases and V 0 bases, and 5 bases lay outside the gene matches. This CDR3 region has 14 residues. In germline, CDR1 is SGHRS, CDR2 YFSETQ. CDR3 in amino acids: CASSLGRGPDIQYF. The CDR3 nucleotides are TGCGCCAGCAGCTTGGGAAGGGGGCCTGACATTCAGTACTTC.

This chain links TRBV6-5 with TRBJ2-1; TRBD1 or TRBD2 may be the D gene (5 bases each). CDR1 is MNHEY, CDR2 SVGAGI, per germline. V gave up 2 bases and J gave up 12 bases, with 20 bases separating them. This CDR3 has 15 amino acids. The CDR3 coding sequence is TGTGCCAGCAGTTACGCCTCCGGGACGGCGATGCGGCAGTTCTTC. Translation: CASSYASGTAMRQFF.

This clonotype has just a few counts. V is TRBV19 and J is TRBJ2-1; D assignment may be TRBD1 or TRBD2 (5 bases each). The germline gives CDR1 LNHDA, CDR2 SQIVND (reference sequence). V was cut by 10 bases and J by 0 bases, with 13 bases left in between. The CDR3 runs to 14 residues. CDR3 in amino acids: CATRGPSSYNEQFF. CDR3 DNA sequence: TGTGCCACCCGGGGCCCTAGCTCCTACAATGAGCAGTTCTTC.

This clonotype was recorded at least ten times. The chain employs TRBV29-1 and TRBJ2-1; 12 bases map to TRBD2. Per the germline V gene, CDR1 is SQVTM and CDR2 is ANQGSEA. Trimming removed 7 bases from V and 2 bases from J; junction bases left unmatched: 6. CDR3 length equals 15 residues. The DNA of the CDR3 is TGCAGCGCCATCCGGACTAGCGGGACCTACAATGAGCAGTTCTTC. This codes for CSAIRTSGTYNEQFF.

The CDR3 here is CASNKANSGANVLTF. CDR3 DNA sequence: TGTGCCAGCAACAAAGCCAACTCTGGGGCCAACGTCCTGACTTTC. This sequence joins TRBV6-1 and TRBJ2-6, with D unresolved. Trimming pared 7 bases from V and 0 bases from J, leaving 10 bases between. The CDR3 has 15 amino acids. CDR1 is MNHNS, CDR2 SASEGT, per germline.

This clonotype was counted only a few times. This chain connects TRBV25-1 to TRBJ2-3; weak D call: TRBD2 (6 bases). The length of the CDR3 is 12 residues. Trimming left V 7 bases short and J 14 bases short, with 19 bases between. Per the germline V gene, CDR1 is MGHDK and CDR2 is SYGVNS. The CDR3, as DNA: TGTGCCAGCAACACAGTAGGGACTTCACCGTATTTT. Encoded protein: CASNTVGTSPYF.

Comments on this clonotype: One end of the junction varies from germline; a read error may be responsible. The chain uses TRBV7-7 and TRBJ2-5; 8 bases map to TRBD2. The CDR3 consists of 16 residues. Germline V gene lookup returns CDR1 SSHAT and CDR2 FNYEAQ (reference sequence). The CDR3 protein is CASSLVSGRGQETQYF. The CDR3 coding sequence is TGTGCTAGCAGCTTAGTATCCGGGAGGGGTCAAGAGACCCAGTACTTC.

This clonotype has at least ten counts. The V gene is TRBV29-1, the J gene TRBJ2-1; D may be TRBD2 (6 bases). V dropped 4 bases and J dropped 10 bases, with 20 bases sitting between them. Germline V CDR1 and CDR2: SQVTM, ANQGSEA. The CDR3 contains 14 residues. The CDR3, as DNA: TGCAGCGTTGTGGTCGGGAGCCCCGAGGAGGAGCAGTTCTTC. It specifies CSVVVGSPEEEQFF.

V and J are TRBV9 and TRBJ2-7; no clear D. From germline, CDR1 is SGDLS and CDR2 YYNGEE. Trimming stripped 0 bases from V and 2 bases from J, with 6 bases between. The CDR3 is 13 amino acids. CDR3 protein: CASSVGLTYEQYF. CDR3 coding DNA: TGTGCCAGCAGCGTAGGGCTCACCTACGAGCAGTACTTC.

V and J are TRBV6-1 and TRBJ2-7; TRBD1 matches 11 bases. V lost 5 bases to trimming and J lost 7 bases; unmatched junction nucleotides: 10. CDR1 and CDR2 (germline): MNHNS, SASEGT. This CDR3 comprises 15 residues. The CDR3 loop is CASSRGQGQGGEQYF. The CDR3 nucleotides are TGTGCCAGCAGTCGCGGCCAGGGACAGGGGGGTGAGCAGTACTTC.

CDR3: CASGRPPGLGTFF. As DNA, the CDR3 is TGTGCTAGTGGTCGACCTCCGGGTCTAGGTACTTTCTTT. V gene TRBV12-5 combines with J gene TRBJ1-1; D gene ambiguous. V was pared by 5 bases and J by 12 bases, with 19 bases between. CDR3 length: 13 residues. Per the germline V gene, CDR1 is LGHNT and CDR2 is FRNRAP.

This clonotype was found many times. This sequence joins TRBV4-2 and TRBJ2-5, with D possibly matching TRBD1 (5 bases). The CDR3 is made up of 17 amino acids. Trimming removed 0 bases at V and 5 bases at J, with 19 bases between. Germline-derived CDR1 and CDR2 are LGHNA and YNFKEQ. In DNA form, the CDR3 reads TGTGCCAGCAGCCAAGACCAGGGTCGGGTGGGCTCGGAGACCCAGTACTTC. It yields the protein CASSQDQGRVGSETQYF.

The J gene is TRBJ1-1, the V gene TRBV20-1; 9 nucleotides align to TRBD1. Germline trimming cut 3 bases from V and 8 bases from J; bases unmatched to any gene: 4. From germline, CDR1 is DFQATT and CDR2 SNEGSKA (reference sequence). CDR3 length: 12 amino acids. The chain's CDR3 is CSASRGTGEAFF. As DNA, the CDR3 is TGCAGTGCTAGCAGAGGGACAGGGGAAGCTTTCTTT.

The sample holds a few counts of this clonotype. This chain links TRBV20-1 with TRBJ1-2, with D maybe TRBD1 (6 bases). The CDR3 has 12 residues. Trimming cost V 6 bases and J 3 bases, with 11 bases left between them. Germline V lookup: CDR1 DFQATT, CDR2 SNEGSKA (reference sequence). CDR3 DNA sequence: TGCAGTGCCCTGACAGGAGACTATGGCTACACCTTC. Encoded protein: CSALTGDYGYTF.

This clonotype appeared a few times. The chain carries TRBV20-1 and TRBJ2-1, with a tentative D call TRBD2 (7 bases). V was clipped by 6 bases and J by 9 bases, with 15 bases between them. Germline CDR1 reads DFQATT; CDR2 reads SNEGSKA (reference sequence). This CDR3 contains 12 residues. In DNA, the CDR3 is TGCAGTGCCGTTTGGGGGGGGGCTGAGCAGTTCTTC. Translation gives CSAVWGGAEQFF.

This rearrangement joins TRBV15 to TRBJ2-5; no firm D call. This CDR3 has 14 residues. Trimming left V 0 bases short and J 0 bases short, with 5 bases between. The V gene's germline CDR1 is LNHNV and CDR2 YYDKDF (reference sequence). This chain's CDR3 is CATSREPNQETQYF. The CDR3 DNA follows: TGTGCCACCAGCAGAGAACCCAACCAAGAGACCCAGTACTTC.

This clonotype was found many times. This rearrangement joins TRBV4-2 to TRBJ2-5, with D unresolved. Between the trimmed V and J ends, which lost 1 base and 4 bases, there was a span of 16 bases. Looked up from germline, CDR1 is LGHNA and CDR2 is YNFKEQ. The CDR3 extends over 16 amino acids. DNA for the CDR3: TGTGCCAGCAGCCAAGGGTCTCCTTCTTCCGGAGAGACCCAGTACTTC. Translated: CASSQGSPSSGETQYF.

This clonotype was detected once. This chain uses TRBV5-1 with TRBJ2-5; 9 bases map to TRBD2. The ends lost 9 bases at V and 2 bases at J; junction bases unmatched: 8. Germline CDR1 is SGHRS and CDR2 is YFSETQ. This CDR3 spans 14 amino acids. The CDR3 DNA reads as TGCGCCACCAGAGCGGGAGGCAATCAAGAGACCCAGTACTTC. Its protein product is CATRAGGNQETQYF.

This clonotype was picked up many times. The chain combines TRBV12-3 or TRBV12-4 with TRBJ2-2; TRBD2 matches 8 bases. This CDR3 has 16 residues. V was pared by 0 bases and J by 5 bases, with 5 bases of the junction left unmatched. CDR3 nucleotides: TGTGCCAGCAGTTTAGCTCCAGCGGGAGTAACCGGGGAGCTGTTTTTT. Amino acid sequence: CASSLAPAGVTGELFF.

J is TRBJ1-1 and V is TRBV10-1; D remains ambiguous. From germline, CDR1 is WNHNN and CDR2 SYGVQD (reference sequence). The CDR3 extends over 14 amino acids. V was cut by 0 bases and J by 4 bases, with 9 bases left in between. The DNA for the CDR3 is TGCGCCAGCAGTGAGTCACGAGGGATCACTGAAGCTTTCTTT. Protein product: CASSESRGITEAFF.